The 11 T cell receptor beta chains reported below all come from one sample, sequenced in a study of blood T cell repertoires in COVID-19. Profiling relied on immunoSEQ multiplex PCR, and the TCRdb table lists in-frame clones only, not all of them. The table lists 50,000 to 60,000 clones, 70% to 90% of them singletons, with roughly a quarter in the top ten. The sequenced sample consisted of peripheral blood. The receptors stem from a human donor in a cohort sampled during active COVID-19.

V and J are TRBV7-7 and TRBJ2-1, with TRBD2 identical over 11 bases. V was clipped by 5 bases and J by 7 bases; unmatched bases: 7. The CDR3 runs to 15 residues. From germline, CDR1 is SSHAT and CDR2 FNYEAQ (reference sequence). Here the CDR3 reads CASSISGRAENEQFF. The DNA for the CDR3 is TGTGCCAGCAGCATTAGCGGGAGGGCGGAGAATGAGCAGTTCTTC.

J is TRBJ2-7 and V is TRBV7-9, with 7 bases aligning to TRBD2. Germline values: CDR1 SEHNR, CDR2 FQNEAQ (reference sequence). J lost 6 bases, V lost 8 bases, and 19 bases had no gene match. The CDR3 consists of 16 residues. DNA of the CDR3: TGTGCCAGCTCTCCCGGGTCGGGGGGACCGAGGGGCGAGCAGTACGTC. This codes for CASSPGSGGPRGEQYV.

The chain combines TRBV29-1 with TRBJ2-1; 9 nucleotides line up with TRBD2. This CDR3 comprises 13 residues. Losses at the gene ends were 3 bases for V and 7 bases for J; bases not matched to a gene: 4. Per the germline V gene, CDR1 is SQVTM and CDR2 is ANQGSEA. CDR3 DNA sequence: TGCAGCGTTGACGCGGGAGGGAGGAATGAGCAGTTCTTC. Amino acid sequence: CSVDAGGRNEQFF.

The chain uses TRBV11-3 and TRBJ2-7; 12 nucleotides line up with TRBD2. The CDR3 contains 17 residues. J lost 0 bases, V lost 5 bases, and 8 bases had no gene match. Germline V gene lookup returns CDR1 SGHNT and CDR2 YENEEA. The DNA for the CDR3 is TGTGCCAGCAGCAACCGACTAGCGGGAGTGCTCTCCTACGAGCAGTACGTC. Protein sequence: CASSNRLAGVLSYEQYV.

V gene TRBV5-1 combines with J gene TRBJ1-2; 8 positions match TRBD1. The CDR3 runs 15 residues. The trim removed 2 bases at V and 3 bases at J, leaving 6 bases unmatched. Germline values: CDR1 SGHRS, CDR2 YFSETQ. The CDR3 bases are TGCGCCAGCAGCTTCCTTGCAGGGGGCGACTATGGCTACACCTTC. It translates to CASSFLAGGDYGYTF.

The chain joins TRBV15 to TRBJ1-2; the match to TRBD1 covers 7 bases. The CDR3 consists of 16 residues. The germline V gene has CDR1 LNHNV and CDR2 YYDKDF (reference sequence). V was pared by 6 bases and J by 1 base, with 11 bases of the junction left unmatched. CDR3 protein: CATSGSYRGINYGYTF. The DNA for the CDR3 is TGTGCCACCAGTGGGTCTTACAGGGGCATTAACTATGGCTACACCTTC. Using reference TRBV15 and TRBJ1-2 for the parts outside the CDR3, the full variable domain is DAMVIQNPRYQVTQFGKPVTLSCSQTLNHNVMYWYQQKSSQAPKLLFHYYDKDFNNEADTPDNFQSRRPNTSFCFLDIRSPGLGDTAMYLCATSGSYRGINYGYTFGSGTRLTVV.

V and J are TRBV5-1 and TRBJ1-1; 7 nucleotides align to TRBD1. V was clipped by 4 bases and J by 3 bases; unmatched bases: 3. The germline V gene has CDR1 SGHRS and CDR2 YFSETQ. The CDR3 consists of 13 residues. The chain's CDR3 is CASSPRGDTEAFF. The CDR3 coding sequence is TGCGCCAGCAGCCCCAGGGGGGACACTGAAGCTTTCTTT.

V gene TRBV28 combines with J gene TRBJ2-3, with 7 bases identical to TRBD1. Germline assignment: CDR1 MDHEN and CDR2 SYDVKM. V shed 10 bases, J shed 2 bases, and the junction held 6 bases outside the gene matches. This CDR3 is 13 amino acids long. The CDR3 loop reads CATRDSTTDTQYF. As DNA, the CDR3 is TGTGCCACCCGGGACAGCACCACAGATACGCAGTATTTT.

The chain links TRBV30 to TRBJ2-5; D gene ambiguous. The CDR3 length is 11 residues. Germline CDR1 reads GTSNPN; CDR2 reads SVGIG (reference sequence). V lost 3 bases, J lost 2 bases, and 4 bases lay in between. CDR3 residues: CAWSRQETQYF. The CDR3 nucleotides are TGTGCCTGGAGCCGTCAAGAGACCCAGTACTTC.

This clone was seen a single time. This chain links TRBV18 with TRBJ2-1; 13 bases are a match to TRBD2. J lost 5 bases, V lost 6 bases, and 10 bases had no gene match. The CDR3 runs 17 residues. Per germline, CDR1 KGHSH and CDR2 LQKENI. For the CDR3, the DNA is TGTGCCAGCTCTCCCCTTACCGGGACTAGCGGGAACAATGAGCAGTTCTTC. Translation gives CASSPLTGTSGNNEQFF.

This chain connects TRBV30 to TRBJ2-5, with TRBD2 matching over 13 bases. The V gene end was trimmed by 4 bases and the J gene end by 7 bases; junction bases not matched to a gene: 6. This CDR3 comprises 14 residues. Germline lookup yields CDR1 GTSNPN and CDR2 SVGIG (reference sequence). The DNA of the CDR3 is TGTGCCTGGAAACTAGCGGGGGGGCAGGGGACCCAGTACTTC. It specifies CAWKLAGGQGTQYF.